This T cell receptor beta chain was observed in a study of a mutant IDH1 vaccine in newly diagnosed glioma. Turning to the study itself: The sex distribution of treated patients was about 62% male and about 38% female, with a mean age of roughly 40 years. Before enrollment, the patients had been treated with radiotherapy alone, temozolomide alone, or both together. Most of them had received both.

The repertoire was sequenced with immunoSEQ multiplex PCR; TCRdb's copy has only in-frame clones and lacks some. This repertoire shows fewer than 85,000 clones, around 85% found once; its top ten account for 2.9%. Turning to this clone: What it recognizes is unknown.

V lost 5 bases and J lost 3; bases outside the gene matches: 5. This CDR3 is built from 15 residues. Germline CDR1 and CDR2: SNHLY and FYNNEI. General study points: In roughly 93% of patients, immune responses induced by the vaccine occurred.

As for time point: baseline, week 1 (first vaccination visit). Treatment: pre-vaccination baseline after standard-of-care therapy. Each astrocytoma in the donors was new, WHO grade 3 or 4, IDH1-mutant and ATRX-lost. This TCR was recovered from a man aged 25 to 40 with glioma. The sequencing used PBMCs, collected from a glioma patient treated with radiotherapy, temozolomide or both. This chain connects TRBV2 to TRBJ2-1, with 9 bases matching TRBD2. This chain's CDR3 is CASSTGTSNYNEQFF. CDR3 nucleotides: TGTGCCAGCAGTACCGGGACTAGCAACTACAATGAGCAGTTCTTC.